A single sample is the source of the 2 T cell receptor beta chains below, sequenced in a study of T cells after yellow fever vaccination. TCRdb reanalysed the 5' RACE reads using MiXCR and keeps one entry per CDR3 protein. The sample carries about 150,000 distinct CDR3 sequences, approximately 6.6% recorded once. This specimen consisted of CD4+ T cells sorted from PBMCs, obtained 10 days after the yellow fever booster vaccination. The receptors were sampled from a man younger than 45 who received the YFV17D yellow fever vaccine.

This clonotype was seen many times. The V gene is TRBV5-1, the J gene TRBJ1-2; unclear D gene. The V and J ends lost 0 bases and 8 bases respectively, with 8 bases between them. From germline, CDR1 is SGHRS and CDR2 YFSETQ. The CDR3 has 12 amino acids. DNA of the CDR3: TGCGCCAGCAGCTTGGAACATTCCGGCTACACCTTC. It specifies CASSLEHSGYTF.

A word on this clonotype: A much more abundant neighbour one base away suggests this may be a read error. The rearrangement links TRBV7-2 to TRBJ2-5, with D perhaps matching TRBD1 (5 bases). CDR1 is SGHTA, CDR2 FQGNSA, per germline. V was shortened by 1 base and J by 5 bases, with 11 bases between the two germline ends. The CDR3 is 14 amino acids. CDR3 DNA: TGTGCCAGCAGCTTAGGGCCAGGGCACGAGACCCAGTACTTC. This translates into CASSLGPGHETQYF. Variable domain in full (rest from reference TRBV7-2 and TRBJ2-5): GAGVSQSPSNKVTEKGKDVELRCDPISGHTALYWYRQSLGQGLEFLIYFQGNSAPDKSGLPSDRFSAERTGGSVSTLTIQRTQQEDSAVYLCASSLGPGHETQYFGPGTRLLVL.